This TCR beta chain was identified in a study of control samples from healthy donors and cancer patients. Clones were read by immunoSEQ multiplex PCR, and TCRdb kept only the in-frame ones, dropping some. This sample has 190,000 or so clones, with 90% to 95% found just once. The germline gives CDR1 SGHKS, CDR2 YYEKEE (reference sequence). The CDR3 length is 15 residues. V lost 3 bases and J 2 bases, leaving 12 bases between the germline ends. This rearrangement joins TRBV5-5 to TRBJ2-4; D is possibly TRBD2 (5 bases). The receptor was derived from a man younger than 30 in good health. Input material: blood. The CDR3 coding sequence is TGTGCCAGCAGCTCCCAGGACGGGACCAAAAACATTCAGTACTTC. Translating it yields CASSSQDGTKNIQYF.